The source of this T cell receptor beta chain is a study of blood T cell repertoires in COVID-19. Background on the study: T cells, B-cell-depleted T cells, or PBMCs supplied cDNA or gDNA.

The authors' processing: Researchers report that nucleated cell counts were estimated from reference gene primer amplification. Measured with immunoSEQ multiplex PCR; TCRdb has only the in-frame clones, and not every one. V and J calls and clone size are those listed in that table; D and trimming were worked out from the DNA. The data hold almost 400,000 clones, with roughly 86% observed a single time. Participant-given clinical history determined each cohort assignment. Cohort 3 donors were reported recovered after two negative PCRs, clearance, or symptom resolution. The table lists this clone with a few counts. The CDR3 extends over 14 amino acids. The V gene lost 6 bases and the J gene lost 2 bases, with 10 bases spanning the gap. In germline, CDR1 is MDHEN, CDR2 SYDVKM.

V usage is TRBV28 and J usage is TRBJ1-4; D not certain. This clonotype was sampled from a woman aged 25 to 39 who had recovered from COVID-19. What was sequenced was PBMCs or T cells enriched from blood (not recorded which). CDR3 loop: CASSKQITNEKLFF. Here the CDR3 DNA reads TGTGCCAGCAGCAAACAGATCACTAATGAAAAACTGTTTTTT.